These 3 T cell receptor beta chains share one sample of origin, sequenced in a study of technical replicates of blood from a few donors. The protocol was immunoSEQ multiplex PCR, while the TCRdb copy is restricted to in-frame clones and leaves out a portion. The sample shows about 70,000 clones, just under 97% of them seen only once. The sequencing input was T cells isolated from PBMCs. The receptors originated from a human donor in good health.

J is TRBJ1-1 and V is TRBV19, with TRBD1 matching over 7 bases. Germline V gene lookup returns CDR1 LNHDA and CDR2 SQIVND (reference sequence). V shed 10 bases and J 5 bases; nucleotides not matched to a gene: 16. CDR3 length: 15 residues. CDR3 nucleotide sequence: TGTGCCACCGAATACGGGAGGGGGCGAGCAACTGAAGCTTTCTTT. Its protein is CATEYGRGRATEAFF.

The chain links TRBV14 to TRBJ1-2; D is ambiguous. Germline V gives CDR1 SGHDN, CDR2 FVKESK. Between the trimmed V and J ends, which lost 2 bases and 4 bases, there was a span of 11 bases. The CDR3 covers 14 residues. This CDR3 reads CASSQIGGGYGYTF. In nucleotides, the CDR3 is TGTGCCAGCAGCCAAATTGGCGGCGGCTATGGCTACACCTTC.

This clone showed up just once. The genes are TRBV10-2 and TRBJ1-2; a possible D gene is TRBD1 (5 bases). Germline V lookup: CDR1 WSHSY, CDR2 SAAADI. V lost 3 bases to trimming and J lost 2 bases, with 13 bases between them. This CDR3 is built from 15 residues. CDR3 protein: CASSDSSRGNYGYTF. Written as DNA, the CDR3 is TGCGCCAGCAGTGACAGCAGTCGGGGGAACTATGGCTACACCTTC.